These 24 T cell receptor beta chains originate from one sample sequenced in a study of Graves' ophthalmopathy and Graves' hyperthyroidism. Using RNA transcripts, the TCR beta CDR3 regions were amplified. HTBI primers primed a first-round RT-PCR, and a second-round multiplex PCR followed. Using its own MiXCR run on the multiplex PCR reads, TCRdb lists one record per CDR3 protein. Altogether roughly 610,000 distinct CDR3 sequences are present, roughly 20% being singletons, with the ten largest covering approximately 7.7%. The specimen sequenced was peripheral blood. Receptors were obtained from a woman aged 18-29 years with stable Graves' hyperthyroidism. Some clones in this sample may be carry-over from other donors' samples.

This clonotype occurred many times. The rearrangement uses TRBV5-1 and TRBJ2-5, with TRBD1 identical over 10 bases. Losses at the gene ends were 2 bases for V and 5 bases for J; bases not matched to a gene: 9. Per germline, CDR1 SGHRS and CDR2 YFSETQ. The length of the CDR3 is 16 residues. The CDR3 here is CASSLSPGTGDETQYF. The CDR3 DNA reads as TGCGCCAGCAGCTTATCCCCCGGGACAGGGGACGAGACCCAGTACTTC.

This clonotype was observed a few times. This chain uses TRBV6-5 with TRBJ2-7; 7 nucleotides line up with TRBD2. Germline V gives CDR1 MNHEY, CDR2 SVGAGI. The CDR3 is 14 residues long. The junction had 7 bases not matched to a gene; V was cut back by 4 bases and J by 4 bases. CDR3 sequence (DNA): TGTGCCAGCAGTTCCCGAGCGGGGCCATACGAGCAGTACTTC. Protein: CASSSRAGPYEQYF.

This clonotype was counted between two and nine times. The chain employs TRBV30 and TRBJ1-1; D is unclear. CDR1 and CDR2 (germline): GTSNPN, SVGIG (reference sequence). This CDR3 has 11 amino acids. Trimming took off 3 bases at V and 6 bases at J, with 8 bases between the two ends. In DNA form, the CDR3 reads TGTGCCTGGAGCTTAGGACCTGAAGCTTTCTTT. As protein: CAWSLGPEAFF. Filled out from reference TRBV30 and TRBJ1-1, the complete variable domain reads SQTIHQWPATLVQPVGSPLSLECTVEGTSNPNLYWYRQAAGRGLQLLFYSVGIGQISSEVPQNLSASRPQDRQFILSSKKLLLSDSGFYLCAWSLGPEAFFGQGTRLTVV.

This chain connects TRBV19 to TRBJ1-1; D may be TRBD1 (5 bases). The CDR3 sequence is 14 residues long. Germline CDR1 is LNHDA and CDR2 is SQIVND (reference sequence). The germline V and J ends were trimmed by 2 bases and 4 bases, with 11 bases remaining between them. CDR3 nucleotide sequence: TGTGCCAGTAGTATAAATGGAGGGGTCACTGAAGCTTTCTTT. This codes for CASSINGGVTEAFF. Full variable domain (outside the CDR3, taken from reference TRBV19 and TRBJ1-1): DGGITQSPKYLFRKEGQNVTLSCEQNLNHDAMYWYRQDPGQGLRLIYYSQIVNDFQKGDIAEGYSVSREKKESFPLTVTSAQKNPTAFYLCASSINGGVTEAFFGQGTRLTVV.

The sample holds many counts of this clonotype. This chain connects TRBV20-1 to TRBJ1-6; D may be TRBD1 (5 bases). CDR1 is DFQATT and CDR2 is SNEGSKA in the germline V gene (reference sequence). Trimming removed 3 bases at V and 4 bases at J, with 13 bases between. The CDR3 is 15 amino acids. For the CDR3, the DNA is TGCAGTGCTAGTTATCAGGGCACGTATAATTCACCCCTCCACTTT. Its protein product is CSASYQGTYNSPLHF.

This clonotype was observed many times. The chain is built from TRBV10-3 and TRBJ1-1, with 7 bases aligning to TRBD1. This CDR3 is built from 12 residues. Germline trimming cut 8 bases from V and 3 bases from J; bases unmatched to any gene: 3. CDR1 and CDR2 (germline): ENHRY, SYGVKD. CDR3 sequence reads: CAIGTVHTEAFF. The DNA for the CDR3 is TGTGCCATCGGGACAGTTCACACTGAAGCTTTCTTT.

V and J are TRBV11-1 and TRBJ2-4; 13 positions agree with TRBD2. Germline V lookup: CDR1 SGHAT, CDR2 FQDESV (reference sequence). J gave up 1 base and V 3 bases, and 9 bases lay outside the gene matches. The CDR3 spans 19 residues. The CDR3 loop reads CASSLTSGRPSVAKNIQYF. CDR3 nucleotides: TGTGCCAGCAGCTTGACTAGCGGGAGGCCCTCTGTGGCCAAAAACATTCAGTACTTC.

The table lists this clonotype with many counts. J is TRBJ1-3 and V is TRBV9; D is unclear. Per the germline V gene, CDR1 is SGDLS and CDR2 is YYNGEE. With 4 bases removed from V and 4 bases from J, the gap between germline ends came to 12 bases. The CDR3 is 14 amino acids. CDR3 nucleotides: TGTGCCAGCAGCCCCCGCGGGTCCGGAAACACCATATATTTT. Its protein is CASSPRGSGNTIYF.

This clonotype has at least ten counts. The rearrangement links TRBV19 to TRBJ2-7; the D gene is possibly TRBD1 (5 bases). The V gene lost 4 bases and the J gene lost 5 bases, with 12 bases spanning the gap. Germline CDR1 LNHDA, CDR2 SQIVND (reference sequence). The CDR3 totals 13 residues. The CDR3 nucleotides read TGTGCCAGTAGTAGTCAGGGAAGGAACGAGCAGTACTTC. Its protein is CASSSQGRNEQYF.

This clonotype was counted many times. This chain uses TRBV28 with TRBJ1-2; 8 bases align to TRBD1. The CDR3 spans 14 residues. With V trimmed by 4 bases and J by 3 bases, 4 bases remained unmatched. From germline, CDR1 is MDHEN and CDR2 SYDVKM. The chain's CDR3 is CASSSGQGDYGYTF. CDR3 bases: TGTGCCAGCAGTTCAGGACAGGGCGACTATGGCTACACCTTC.

This clonotype was detected ten times or more. The chain carries TRBV6-1 and TRBJ2-2, with D unclear. V was trimmed by 10 bases and J by 5 bases, leaving 14 bases between them. Germline-derived CDR1 and CDR2 are MNHNS and SASEGT. CDR3 size: 13 residues. The CDR3 protein is CATRSPWTGELFF. The CDR3 bases are TGTGCCACCAGGTCCCCATGGACCGGGGAGCTGTTTTTT.

This clonotype appeared many times. This chain uses TRBV5-4 with TRBJ1-2, with unresolved D. This CDR3 has 17 amino acids. Trimming cost V 0 bases and J 3 bases, with 18 bases left between them. Germline V gene sequence: CDR1 SGHNT, CDR2 YYREEE (reference sequence). The CDR3 loop reads CASSLVSEGGRDYGYTF. CDR3 nucleotide sequence: TGTGCCAGCAGCTTGGTGAGCGAGGGAGGACGTGACTATGGCTACACCTTC. Full variable domain (remainder filled in from reference TRBV5-4 and TRBJ1-2): ETGVTQSPTHLIKTRGQQVTLRCSSQSGHNTVSWYQQALGQGPQFIFQYYREEENGRGNFPPRFSGLQFPNYSSELNVNALELDDSALYLCASSLVSEGGRDYGYTFGSGTRLTVV.

This clonotype was found many times. The V call is TRBV9, the J call TRBJ2-7; D could derive from TRBD1 or TRBD2 (7 bases each). V shed 4 bases and J shed 2 bases, with 16 bases lying between them. The CDR3 runs to 15 residues. CDR1 and CDR2 from the germline V gene are SGDLS and YYNGEE. Written as DNA, the CDR3 is TGTGCCAGCAGCCTCGAGAGCGGGACAGCCTACGAGCAGTACTTC. It encodes CASSLESGTAYEQYF.

This clonotype was detected many times. J is TRBJ1-5 and V is TRBV4-2, with a tentative D call TRBD1 (5 bases). V dropped 0 bases and J dropped 4 bases, with 10 bases sitting between them. Germline V gives CDR1 LGHNA, CDR2 YNFKEQ. This CDR3 has 15 amino acids. The CDR3 reads CASSQDLTVNQPQHF. CDR3 bases: TGTGCCAGCAGCCAAGACTTGACAGTTAATCAGCCCCAGCATTTT.

The J gene is TRBJ1-5, the V gene TRBV4-3, with D maybe TRBD1 (5 bases). From germline, CDR1 is LGHNA and CDR2 YSLEER. The CDR3 runs to 18 residues. Trimming cost V 2 bases and J 1 base, with 18 bases left between them. The CDR3 DNA follows: TGCGCCAGCAGCCAACCAGGGCGGGGTGGGTACAGCAATCAGCCCCAGCATTTT. Its translation is CASSQPGRGGYSNQPQHF.

This chain joins TRBV6-5 and TRBJ1-2, with D uncertain. Germline V gene data show CDR1 as MNHEY and CDR2 as SVGAGI. V gave up 2 bases and J gave up 2 bases, with 12 bases separating them. This CDR3 region has 15 residues. The CDR3 region has the DNA TGTGCCAGCAGTTACGAATATGGGGTCAACTATGGCTACACCTTC. Its translation is CASSYEYGVNYGYTF.

This clonotype was seen a handful of times. CDR3 protein: CAGGTGVSQPQHF. The CDR3 nucleotides are TGTGCCGGCGGGACAGGGGTTAGTCAGCCCCAGCATTTT. This sequence joins TRBV6-1 and TRBJ1-5, with TRBD1 identical over 10 bases. Germline V gene lookup returns CDR1 MNHNS and CDR2 SASEGT. V lost 11 bases and J lost 6; bases outside the gene matches: 7. The CDR3 runs to 13 residues.

The chain uses TRBV2 and TRBJ2-5; 14 bases match TRBD2. Germline V gene sequence: CDR1 SNHLY, CDR2 FYNNEI. V lost 6 bases and J lost 2; bases outside the gene matches: 11. This CDR3 has 18 residues. The CDR3 sequence is CASSSGLAGGLGQETQYF. Written as DNA, the CDR3 is TGTGCCAGCAGCTCCGGACTAGCGGGGGGCCTTGGGCAAGAGACCCAGTACTTC.

This clonotype has a count of ten or more. The genes are TRBV19 and TRBJ2-7; 10 bases agree with TRBD2. V was pared by 1 base and J by 2 bases, with 8 bases of the junction left unmatched. CDR1 and CDR2 from the germline V gene are LNHDA and SQIVND (reference sequence). This CDR3 is 17 amino acids long. The CDR3, as DNA: TGTGCCAGTAGTATAGCCGGGACTAGCGAAATCCCCTACGAGCAGTACTTC. Its protein product is CASSIAGTSEIPYEQYF.

The chain joins TRBV4-1 to TRBJ1-2; D unresolved. CDR1 and CDR2 (germline): MGHRA, YSYEKL. V lost 0 bases and J lost 2, with 10 bases in between. This CDR3 spans 15 amino acids. The CDR3 loop is CASSQDFLLNYGYTF. The DNA for the CDR3 is TGCGCCAGCAGCCAAGATTTTCTCTTAAACTATGGCTACACCTTC.

This clonotype was detected many times. CDR3 amino acids: CASMNAVNSPLHF. The CDR3 region has the DNA TGTGCCAGCATGAATGCAGTTAATTCACCCCTCCACTTT. V and J are TRBV5-5 and TRBJ1-6, with D unresolved. This CDR3 has 13 amino acids. V lost 6 bases, J lost 6 bases, and 10 bases lay in between. Germline values: CDR1 SGHKS, CDR2 YYEKEE (reference sequence).

CDR3 loop: CATRPTGDGNTIYF. The CDR3 DNA reads TGCGCCACCAGACCGACAGGGGATGGAAACACCATATATTTT. The gene calls are TRBV5-1 and TRBJ1-3, with TRBD1 matching over 8 bases. Per germline, CDR1 SGHRS and CDR2 YFSETQ. The CDR3 covers 14 residues. After removal of 9 bases from V and 3 bases from J, the junction contained 8 bases not matched to a gene. Full variable domain (remainder filled in from reference TRBV5-1 and TRBJ1-3): KAGVTQTPRYLIKTRGQQVTLSCSPISGHRSVSWYQQTPGQGLQFLFEYFSETQRNKGNFPGRFSGRQFSNSRSEMNVSTLELGDSALYLCATRPTGDGNTIYFGEGSWLTVV.

This clonotype showed up many times. The final CDR3 position lacks the conserved phenylalanine or tryptophan, pointing to a likely read error. The chain couples TRBV20-1 to TRBJ2-2, with D unresolved. The CDR3 extends over 14 amino acids. Trimming stripped 3 bases from V and 2 bases from J, with 10 bases between. Germline V gene data show CDR1 as DFQATT and CDR2 as SNEGSKA (reference sequence). The CDR3 loop reads CSASIHLNTGELFS. In nucleotides, the CDR3 is TGCAGTGCTAGTATCCACCTCAACACCGGGGAGCTGTTTTCT.

This clonotype has a count of ten or more. The rearrangement uses TRBV12-3 or TRBV12-4 and TRBJ2-2; weak D call: TRBD1 (7 bases). The CDR3 extends over 16 amino acids. Deletions cut 2 bases from V and 3 bases from J, with 13 bases between. The CDR3 coding sequence is TGTGCCAGCAGTTTACGCCAGGGGGGATACACCGGGGAGCTGTTTTTT. This encodes CASSLRQGGYTGELFF.